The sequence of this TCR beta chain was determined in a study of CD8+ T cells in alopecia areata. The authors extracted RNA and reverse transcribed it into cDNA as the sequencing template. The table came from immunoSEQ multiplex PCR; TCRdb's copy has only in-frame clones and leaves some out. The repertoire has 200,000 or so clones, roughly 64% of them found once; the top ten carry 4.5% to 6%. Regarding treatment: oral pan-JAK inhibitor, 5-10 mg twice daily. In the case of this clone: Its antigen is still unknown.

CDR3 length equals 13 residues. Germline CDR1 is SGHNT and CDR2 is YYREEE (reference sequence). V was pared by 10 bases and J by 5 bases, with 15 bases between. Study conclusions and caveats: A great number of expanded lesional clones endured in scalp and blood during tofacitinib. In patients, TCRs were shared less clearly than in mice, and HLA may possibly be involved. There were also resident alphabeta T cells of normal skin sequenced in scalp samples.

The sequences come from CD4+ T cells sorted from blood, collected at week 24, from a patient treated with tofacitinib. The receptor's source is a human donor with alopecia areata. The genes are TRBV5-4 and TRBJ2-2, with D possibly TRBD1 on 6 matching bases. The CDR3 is CAVRTEGTGELFF. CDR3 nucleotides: TGTGCCGTCAGGACAGAGGGGACCGGGGAGCTGTTTTTT. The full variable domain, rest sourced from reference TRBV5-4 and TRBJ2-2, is ETGVTQSPTHLIKTRGQQVTLRCSSQSGHNTVSWYQQALGQGPQFIFQYYREEENGRGNFPPRFSGLQFPNYSSELNVNALELDDSALYLCAVRTEGTGELFFGEGSRLTVL.